A selection of T cell receptor beta chains follows, all from one sample in a study of T cell responses to AZD1222 COVID-19 vaccine. TCRdb keeps only in-frame clones here, not all; method: immunoSEQ multiplex PCR. Among 140,000 to 150,000 clones listed, 92% were seen once. The source was peripheral blood, collected 28 days after the second AZD1222 dose. These receptor sequences come from an adult who received the AZD1222 COVID-19 vaccine. CDR3s include the opening cysteine and the closing phenylalanine or tryptophan. The D gene is left open where the match is weak. For some rows the clone size is stated as once, few or many, or as a class when expanded; others skip it.

j_gene: TRBJ1-3; d_gene: TRBD1; v_gene: TRBV11-2; abundance: .; CDR3nt: TGTGCCAGCAGCTTGCTACCGGGACAGGGTGCAAACACCATATATTTT; CDR3aa: CASSLLPGQGANTIYF
j_gene: TRBJ1-3; d_gene: .; v_gene: TRBV6-1; abundance: .; CDR3nt: TGTGCCACCACCCCGAGAGGGGATGGAAACACCATATATTTT; CDR3aa: CATTPRGDGNTIYF
j_gene: TRBJ2-1; d_gene: TRBD2; v_gene: TRBV19; abundance: .; CDR3nt: TGTGCCAGTAGTTCCCGACTAGCGGGAGTCTTCTACAATGAGCAGTTCTTC; CDR3aa: CASSSRLAGVFYNEQFF
j_gene: TRBJ2-4; d_gene: .; v_gene: TRBV7-7; abundance: once; CDR3nt: TGTGCCAGCAGCTTATATCCCCGAAGCATTCAGTACTTC; CDR3aa: CASSLYPRSIQYF
j_gene: TRBJ1-5; d_gene: .; v_gene: TRBV4-3; abundance: .; CDR3nt: TGCGCCAGCAGCCAAGGGATCGGATTACCCCAGCATTTT; CDR3aa: CASSQGIGLPQHF
j_gene: TRBJ2-7; d_gene: .; v_gene: TRBV18; abundance: .; CDR3nt: TGTGCCAGCTCCCGAGAGTCCTACGAGCAGTACTTC; CDR3aa: CASSRESYEQYF
j_gene: TRBJ2-7; d_gene: .; v_gene: TRBV3-1/TRBV3-2; abundance: .; CDR3nt: TGTGCCAGCAGCCAAGAGGGGACGCGTGGGGAGCAGTACTTC; CDR3aa: CASSQEGTRGEQYF
j_gene: TRBJ1-2; d_gene: .; v_gene: TRBV29-1; abundance: .; CDR3nt: TGCAGCGTCGGCTCCAGGAACTATGGCTACACCTTC; CDR3aa: CSVGSRNYGYTF
j_gene: TRBJ2-4; d_gene: .; v_gene: TRBV4-3; abundance: .; CDR3nt: TGCGCCAGCAGCCCAAAAGGACAGTCACTAGACCGCAAAAACATTCAGTACTTC; CDR3aa: CASSPKGQSLDRKNIQYF
j_gene: TRBJ1-1; d_gene: .; v_gene: TRBV5-5; abundance: .; CDR3nt: TGTGCCAGCAGCTGGACAGTGAACACTGAAGCTTTCTTT; CDR3aa: CASSWTVNTEAFF
j_gene: TRBJ1-1; d_gene: TRBD1; v_gene: TRBV3-1/TRBV3-2; abundance: .; CDR3nt: TGTGCCAGCAGCCTGGAGAATTTGCTTTGGACAGGAGACACTGAAGCTTTCTTT; CDR3aa: CASSLENLLWTGDTEAFF
j_gene: TRBJ2-7; d_gene: TRBD2; v_gene: TRBV7-8; abundance: .; CDR3nt: TGTGCCAGCAGCCTACGGCCTAGCGGGAGGGCCCTCAAAGTCTACGAGCAGTACTTC; CDR3aa: CASSLRPSGRALKVYEQYF
j_gene: TRBJ2-2; d_gene: .; v_gene: TRBV12-3/TRBV12-4; abundance: .; CDR3nt: TGTGCCAGCAACCCAGGGACCGGGGAGCTGTTTTTT; CDR3aa: CASNPGTGELFF
j_gene: TRBJ1-4; d_gene: TRBD1; v_gene: TRBV18; abundance: few; CDR3nt: TGTGCCAGCTCTTCTCGACAGGGGGCGGATGAAAAACTGTTTTTT; CDR3aa: CASSSRQGADEKLFF
j_gene: TRBJ1-1; d_gene: TRBD1; v_gene: TRBV30; abundance: few; CDR3nt: TGTGCCTGGCTACGGGACAGGCCTAGCGAAGCTTTCTTT; CDR3aa: CAWLRDRPSEAFF
j_gene: TRBJ2-3; d_gene: TRBD1; v_gene: TRBV2; abundance: .; CDR3nt: TGTGCCAGCAGCCGACAGGGGGCGAGCACAGATACGCAGTATTTT; CDR3aa: CASSRQGASTDTQYF
j_gene: TRBJ2-1; d_gene: TRBD1; v_gene: TRBV27; abundance: .; CDR3nt: TGTGCCAGCAGTTTAGGGACAGGGTACCGAAATGAGCAGTTCTTC; CDR3aa: CASSLGTGYRNEQFF
j_gene: TRBJ1-5; d_gene: .; v_gene: TRBV28; abundance: .; CDR3nt: TGTGCCAGCAGTGCACCCTCCACCGACGGTAATAGCAATCAGCCCCAGCATTTT; CDR3aa: CASSAPSTDGNSNQPQHF
j_gene: TRBJ1-1; d_gene: TRBD1; v_gene: TRBV6-5; abundance: .; CDR3nt: TGTGCCAGCAGACTCGACAGGGGTACTGAAGCTTTCTTT; CDR3aa: CASRLDRGTEAFF
j_gene: TRBJ1-4; d_gene: TRBD1; v_gene: TRBV7-2; abundance: .; CDR3nt: TGTGCCAGCAGCCGGGACAGGATTAATGAAAAACTGTTTTTT; CDR3aa: CASSRDRINEKLFF
j_gene: TRBJ2-7; d_gene: TRBD2; v_gene: TRBV7-2; abundance: .; CDR3nt: TGTGCCAGCAGCTTACGACTAGCGGGAGCTAAGCAGTACTTC; CDR3aa: CASSLRLAGAKQYF
j_gene: TRBJ1-5; d_gene: .; v_gene: TRBV2; abundance: few; CDR3nt: TGTGCCAGCAGTGAAGGATGGGGAAATCAGCCCCAGCATTTT; CDR3aa: CASSEGWGNQPQHF
j_gene: TRBJ1-2; d_gene: .; v_gene: TRBV3-1/TRBV3-2; abundance: .; CDR3nt: TGTGCCAGCAGCCAAGTTGGAACCCGTCGGGGCTACACCTTC; CDR3aa: CASSQVGTRRGYTF
j_gene: TRBJ1-1; d_gene: .; v_gene: TRBV7-3; abundance: .; CDR3nt: TGTGCCAGCAGCCGCGGGTCGTCGAACACTGAAGCTTTCTTT; CDR3aa: CASSRGSSNTEAFF
j_gene: TRBJ1-2; d_gene: .; v_gene: TRBV29-1; abundance: .; CDR3nt: TGCAGCGTAAACAGGGACGGCTACACCTTC; CDR3aa: CSVNRDGYTF
j_gene: TRBJ1-1; d_gene: .; v_gene: TRBV4-2; abundance: .; CDR3nt: TGTGCCAGCAGCCAAGATATGGGGCAGCAGGGACGGGACACTGAAGCTTTCTTT; CDR3aa: CASSQDMGQQGRDTEAFF
j_gene: TRBJ1-5; d_gene: TRBD1; v_gene: TRBV6-5; abundance: .; CDR3nt: TGTGCCAGTTGCGACTGGACAGGAGGAAGGCAGCCCCAGCATTTT; CDR3aa: CASCDWTGGRQPQHF
j_gene: TRBJ2-3; d_gene: .; v_gene: TRBV5-1; abundance: .; CDR3nt: TGCGCCAGCAGCTTGGTGGGGGATGCCGCAGATACGCAGTATTTT; CDR3aa: CASSLVGDAADTQYF
j_gene: TRBJ2-1; d_gene: TRBD2; v_gene: TRBV6-5; abundance: .; CDR3nt: TGTGCCAGCAGTTACTCGAGCGGGAGCTCCTACAATGAGCAGTTCTTC; CDR3aa: CASSYSSGSSYNEQFF
j_gene: TRBJ1-5; d_gene: .; v_gene: TRBV24-1; abundance: .; CDR3nt: TGTGCCACCAGTGACTACAGTTGGACCCAGCATTTT; CDR3aa: CATSDYSWTQHF
j_gene: TRBJ2-7; d_gene: TRBD1; v_gene: TRBV27; abundance: .; CDR3nt: TGTGCCAGCAGTTCCGACAGGGCTGGATACGAGCAGTACTTC; CDR3aa: CASSSDRAGYEQYF
j_gene: TRBJ1-1; d_gene: .; v_gene: TRBV5-1; abundance: .; CDR3nt: TGCGCCAGCAGCTCGTGGAGGGGACCGTCGAACACTGAAGCTTTCTTT; CDR3aa: CASSSWRGPSNTEAFF
j_gene: TRBJ1-2; d_gene: TRBD1; v_gene: TRBV28; abundance: .; CDR3nt: TGTGCCAGCAGTTTAATCGGGACAGCTAACTATGGCTACACCTTC; CDR3aa: CASSLIGTANYGYTF
j_gene: TRBJ2-3; d_gene: .; v_gene: TRBV5-6; abundance: .; CDR3nt: TGTGCCAGCAGCTTGGTTCCCGGTTCACGCGTGGCAGATACGCAGTATTTT; CDR3aa: CASSLVPGSRVADTQYF
j_gene: TRBJ2-1; d_gene: TRBD2; v_gene: TRBV3-1/TRBV3-2; abundance: .; CDR3nt: TGTGCCAGCAGCCCGGGACTAGCGGAAAGCAATGAGCAGTTCTTC; CDR3aa: CASSPGLAESNEQFF
j_gene: TRBJ2-7; d_gene: TRBD1; v_gene: TRBV30; abundance: .; CDR3nt: TGTGCCTGGAGATGGACAGGGGCCTACGAGCAGTACTTC; CDR3aa: CAWRWTGAYEQYF
j_gene: TRBJ1-2; d_gene: TRBD1; v_gene: TRBV28; abundance: .; CDR3nt: TGTGCCAGCTGGCCGACAGGGCGGGGAAACTATGGCTACACCTTC; CDR3aa: CASWPTGRGNYGYTF
j_gene: TRBJ2-6; d_gene: .; v_gene: TRBV5-4; abundance: .; CDR3nt: TGTGCCAGCAGCTTACAGGGAACCGGGGCCAACGTCCTGACTTTC; CDR3aa: CASSLQGTGANVLTF
j_gene: TRBJ1-3; d_gene: .; v_gene: TRBV28; abundance: .; CDR3nt: TGTGCCAGCAGTTTCGGGACTCTGGAAAACACCATATATTTT; CDR3aa: CASSFGTLENTIYF
j_gene: TRBJ2-6; d_gene: .; v_gene: TRBV19; abundance: .; CDR3nt: TGTGCCAGTAGTGGCTTTGCGGGAACGGGCTCTGGGGCCAACGTCCTGACTTTC; CDR3aa: CASSGFAGTGSGANVLTF
j_gene: TRBJ2-3; d_gene: TRBD2; v_gene: TRBV6-7; abundance: .; CDR3nt: TGTGCCAGCAGGCGGGGGGAGAGCACAGATACGCAGTATTTT; CDR3aa: CASRRGESTDTQYF
j_gene: TRBJ1-3; d_gene: .; v_gene: TRBV25-1; abundance: .; CDR3nt: TGTGCCAGCAGCTCCTTTGAGTCTGGAAACACCATATATTTT; CDR3aa: CASSSFESGNTIYF
j_gene: TRBJ1-1; d_gene: .; v_gene: TRBV6-6; abundance: .; CDR3nt: TGTGCCAGCAGTTACCAACAGATGAACACTGAAGCTTTCTTT; CDR3aa: CASSYQQMNTEAFF
j_gene: TRBJ2-1; d_gene: TRBD2; v_gene: TRBV24-1; abundance: .; CDR3nt: TGTGCCACCAGTGATCCCGGGACTACGGTCAATGAGCAGTTCTTC; CDR3aa: CATSDPGTTVNEQFF